Listed below are T cell receptor beta chains from one sample, sequenced in a study of T cell responses to AZD1222 COVID-19 vaccine. TCRdb keeps only in-frame clones here, not all; method: immunoSEQ multiplex PCR. The sample records some 97,000 clones, about 85% being singletons. Material: peripheral blood, obtained on day 0 of AZD1222 vaccination. These receptors were obtained from an adult in good health. CDR3s include the opening cysteine and the closing phenylalanine or tryptophan. D genes are given only for firm matches. Only part of the rows carry a size: once, few, many, or a class if the clone is expanded.

NA TRBJ2-7 TRBD1 TRBV6-1 TGTGCCAGCAGTGAGAGGGACAGGGCCTACGAGCAGTACTTC CASSERDRAYEQYF
NA TRBJ2-3 NA TRBV15 TGTGCCACCAGCAGAGAGCATCGCACAGATACGCAGTATTTT CATSREHRTDTQYF
NA TRBJ1-4 TRBD1 TRBV30 TGTGCCTGGAGTGTACAGTTAATGTGGGACAGTAACGAAAAACTGTTTTTT CAWSVQLMWDSNEKLFF
NA TRBJ1-2 NA TRBV5-1 TGCGCCAGCAGCCCGACGCCCCAGGGCGGGTTGACTAACTATGGCTACACCTTC CASSPTPQGGLTNYGYTF
once TRBJ1-5 TRBD1 TRBV27 TGTGCCAGCAGTTTGGCAGGGGGCTTAGGGAATCAGCCCCAGCATTTT CASSLAGGLGNQPQHF
NA TRBJ1-2 NA TRBV9 TGTGCCAGCAGCGTAGCTATTGGGGACTATGGCTACACCTTC CASSVAIGDYGYTF
NA TRBJ2-7 NA TRBV19 TGTGCCAGTAGTGAAAGCCCTTGGAGGGAGCAGTACTTC CASSESPWREQYF
NA TRBJ1-2 TRBD1 TRBV2 TGTGCCAGCCTGGATCCCCGGACAGGGGATCGCTATGGCTACACCTTC CASLDPRTGDRYGYTF
NA TRBJ2-1 NA TRBV25-1 TGTGCCAGCAGTACTAGCCGGGGGCAGTTCTTC CASSTSRGQFF
once TRBJ2-7 NA TRBV7-2 TGTGCCAGCAGCTTCGGTAGGACCCTCTACGAGCAGTACTTC CASSFGRTLYEQYF
NA TRBJ1-1 TRBD1 TRBV10-3 TGTGCCATCAGTGAACATACCGGGACAGGGGACACTGAAGCTTTCTTT CAISEHTGTGDTEAFF
NA TRBJ1-1 NA TRBV7-6 TGTGCCAGCAGCTCGACTGGTCGGGAGGCTTTCTTT CASSSTGREAFF
NA TRBJ2-5 NA TRBV28 TGTGCCAGCAGTTTAGGACGGGGTATAGGTCAAGAGACCCAGTACTTC CASSLGRGIGQETQYF
NA TRBJ2-7 TRBD1 TRBV4-3 TGCGCCAGCAGCCAAGATACGGTCCCGGGACAGGGGGCCTACGAGCAGTACTTC CASSQDTVPGQGAYEQYF
NA TRBJ2-2 NA TRBV30 TGTGCCTGGGGCACCACCGTTGGCCCTACCGGGGAGCTGTTTTTT CAWGTTVGPTGELFF
NA TRBJ1-5 NA TRBV6-2/TRBV6-3 TGTGCCAGCAGTTATTCCGGGTCCTGGGGTCAGCCCCAGCATTTT CASSYSGSWGQPQHF
NA TRBJ1-5 NA TRBV19 TGTGCCAGTAGTGTTGGGGGTCAGCCCCAGCATTTT CASSVGGQPQHF
NA TRBJ1-4 NA TRBV7-2 TGTGCCAGCAGCCAAGGCGGGACTAAAAAACTGTTTTTT CASSQGGTKKLFF
NA TRBJ2-3 TRBD2 TRBV13 TGTGCCAGCAGCTTTTATAGCGGGAGGGGGACAGATACGCAGTATTTT CASSFYSGRGTDTQYF
NA TRBJ2-1 TRBD2 TRBV19 TGTGCCAGTAGTATAGAAGGGACTAGCGCTTACAATGAGCAGTTCTTC CASSIEGTSAYNEQFF
NA TRBJ2-5 NA TRBV11-1 TGTGCCAGCAGCTTAGGGGGGACTACAGGGTCGACCCAGTACTTC CASSLGGTTGSTQYF
many TRBJ2-5 TRBD2 TRBV28 TGTGCCAGCAGCCCGCCCTCCGAACTAGCGGGGAAAGAGACCCAGTACTTC CASSPPSELAGKETQYF
NA TRBJ2-7 NA TRBV4-1 TGCGCCAGCAGCCCGGACAACTCCTACGAGCAGTACTTC CASSPDNSYEQYF
NA TRBJ2-3 NA TRBV12-3/TRBV12-4 TGTGCCAGCAGTTTGGGGAGCACAGATACGCAGTATTTT CASSLGSTDTQYF
NA TRBJ1-5 NA TRBV11-2 TGTGCCAGCAGCTTAGGGGTAGGTCAGCCCCAGCATTTT CASSLGVGQPQHF
NA TRBJ2-3 TRBD2 TRBV19 TGTGCCAGTAGTTACGACGGGACTAGCGGGAGGGCCAGGAGAGATACGCAGTATTTT CASSYDGTSGRARRDTQYF
NA TRBJ2-3 NA TRBV4-3 TGCGCCAGCAGCCAAGATACAGATACGCAGTATTTT CASSQDTDTQYF
once TRBJ1-3 NA TRBV5-1 TGCGCCAGCAGCTTGGAAGGGTCTGGAAACACCATATATTTT CASSLEGSGNTIYF
few TRBJ1-5 TRBD1 TRBV7-9 TGTGCCAGCAGCTTGGGGACAGCCGACAATCAGCCCCAGCATTTT CASSLGTADNQPQHF
NA TRBJ2-7 NA TRBV21-1 TGTGCCAGCAGCAAAGGGGACAGGACAAACTACGAGCAGTACTTC CASSKGDRTNYEQYF
NA TRBJ1-2 NA TRBV5-6 TGTGCCAGCAGCGTAGGGCTTGACTATGGCTACACCTTC CASSVGLDYGYTF
NA TRBJ1-2 NA TRBV7-9 TGTGCCAGCAGCTTAGTTACGGGGGCAAGTGGCTACACCTTC CASSLVTGASGYTF
NA TRBJ1-2 NA TRBV30 TGTGCCGTAGGACGGGCAGGGAAAGGCTATGGCTACACCTTC CAVGRAGKGYGYTF
NA TRBJ1-2 NA TRBV21-1 TGTGCCAGCAGCAAGGTATGGGTGAACTATGGCTACACCTTC CASSKVWVNYGYTF
NA TRBJ1-2 TRBD1 TRBV6-5 TGTGCCAGCAGTTTCGGGACAGGGACCTATGGCTACACCTTC CASSFGTGTYGYTF
NA TRBJ1-2 TRBD1 TRBV27 TGTGCCAGCAGTTTATCGATAACAGGGGGGGTGAGATATGGCTACACCTTC CASSLSITGGVRYGYTF
NA TRBJ2-1 TRBD1 TRBV3-1/TRBV3-2 TGTGCCAGCAGCCAAGGAACAGGGGGCAATGAGCAGTTCTTC CASSQGTGGNEQFF
NA TRBJ2-7 NA TRBV10-3 TGTGCCATCAGTGACCAGCAGAACCCCTACGAGCAGTACTTC CAISDQQNPYEQYF
once TRBJ1-5 TRBD1 TRBV5-1 TGCGCCAGCAGCTTGGCGGGACAGGGGAATCAGCCCCAGCATTTT CASSLAGQGNQPQHF
NA TRBJ2-2 TRBD2 TRBV18 TGTGCCAGCTCACTTCGGGAGGCCCCGGAGGGGGAGCTGTTTTTT CASSLREAPEGELFF
NA TRBJ2-3 NA TRBV11-3 TGTGCCAGCAGCTTAAGCGGCAGCACAGATACGCAGTATTTT CASSLSGSTDTQYF
NA TRBJ2-3 NA TRBV7-2 TGTGCCAGCAAGGGCGGGTTAAGCACAGATACGCAGTATTTT CASKGGLSTDTQYF
NA TRBJ2-1 NA TRBV27 TGTGCCAGCAGTAGATTCGTAGACAATGAGCAGTTCTTC CASSRFVDNEQFF
NA TRBJ2-1 NA TRBV11-2 TGTGCCAGCAGCCCCTGGACTCAGCGAGGGAATGAGCAGTTCTTC CASSPWTQRGNEQFF
NA TRBJ1-1 NA TRBV6-5 TGTGCCAGCAGTTACTGGGCAGACCGTTTAGACACTGAAGCTTTCTTT CASSYWADRLDTEAFF
NA TRBJ2-7 NA TRBV11-2 TGTGCCAGCAGCCTCCCGGTAGGACCTTCCTACGAGCAGTACTTC CASSLPVGPSYEQYF
NA TRBJ2-7 TRBD2 TRBV3-1/TRBV3-2 TGTGCCAGCAGCTATGAAACACTAGCGGGAGTGACCTACGAGCAGTACTTC CASSYETLAGVTYEQYF
NA TRBJ2-1 NA TRBV4-3 TGCGCCAGCAGCCAAGATGGGGATCCTTACAATGAGCAGTTCTTC CASSQDGDPYNEQFF
NA TRBJ2-7 TRBD2 TRBV13 TGTGCCAGCAGCCCGGCGAGACTAGCGGGAGGGTCGGTGCAGTACTTC CASSPARLAGGSVQYF
NA TRBJ1-3 NA TRBV18 TGTGCCAGCTCACCACCGGCGGGACAACGCGGAAACACCATATATTTT CASSPPAGQRGNTIYF
NA TRBJ2-1 NA TRBV7-2 TGTGCCAGCAGCTCACTAGAGGGCAATGAGCAGTTCTTC CASSSLEGNEQFF
NA TRBJ2-2 TRBD2 TRBV9 TGTGCCAGCAGCGGGGTAGCGGGAGAATATGGCGGGGAGCTGTTTTTT CASSGVAGEYGGELFF
NA TRBJ1-4 NA TRBV6-1 TGTGCCAGCAGTGAAGCGCAGGGAACAGGGCCAAGCGAAAAACTGTTTTTT CASSEAQGTGPSEKLFF
NA TRBJ1-5 NA TRBV5-6 TGTGCCAGCACGGATGGCAATCAGCCCCAGCATTTT CASTDGNQPQHF
NA TRBJ1-2 TRBD1 TRBV7-9 TGTGCCAGCAGCTTAGGGGACAGGGAGCGGTATGGCTACACCTTC CASSLGDRERYGYTF
few TRBJ1-5 NA TRBV4-2 TGTGCCAGCAGCCAAGAACCGGGTGATAGCAATCAGCCCCAGCATTTT CASSQEPGDSNQPQHF
NA TRBJ2-6 NA TRBV7-9 TGTGCCAGCAGCTTTTTCCCCGTCCCTGGGGCCAACGTCCTGACTTTC CASSFFPVPGANVLTF
once TRBJ2-3 NA TRBV7-2 TGTGCCAGCAGTCAGAGAAGGACCGTTTTTCATACGCAGTATTTT CASSQRRTVFHTQYF
NA TRBJ2-3 NA TRBV7-3 TGTGCCAGCAGCCGCCCTGCGGGGGCATCTAGCACAGATACGCAGTATTTT CASSRPAGASSTDTQYF
NA TRBJ1-4 NA TRBV6-6 TGTGCCAGCAGTTACACCAGAGGGGGGGCGAATGAAAAACTGTTTTTT CASSYTRGGANEKLFF